These 17 T cell receptor beta chains share one sample of origin, sequenced in a study of shared clonotypes between healthy human individuals. Terminally differentiated effector memory CD45RA+ cells were excluded from the naive CD8 cells, which were CD45RO-negative and positively selected for CCR7. Data came from immunoSEQ multiplex PCR; TCRdb stores just in-frame clones and leaves some out. The table includes millions of clones, around 93% detected once. The sample was naive CD8+ T cells from PBMCs. These receptors were collected from a man between 18 and 29 years old in good health. Some clones in this sample may be carry-over from other donors' samples.

The chain recombines TRBV9 with TRBJ2-7; a possible D gene is TRBD2 (6 bases). The V gene lost 2 bases and the J gene lost 4 bases, with 13 bases spanning the gap. The germline CDR1 and CDR2 sequences are SGDLS and YYNGEE. This CDR3 has 14 residues. CDR3 protein: CASSVNHGGYEQYF. Here the CDR3 DNA reads TGTGCCAGCAGCGTCAATCACGGGGGATACGAGCAGTACTTC.

The chain couples TRBV18 to TRBJ2-7; D may be TRBD1 or TRBD2 (8 bases each). The CDR3 loop spans 15 amino acids. V lost 6 bases and J 3 bases, leaving 18 bases between the germline ends. The germline V gene encodes CDR1 KGHSH and CDR2 LQKENI. The CDR3 sequence is CASSRGREVDYEQYF. CDR3 DNA sequence: TGTGCCAGCTCCAGGGGGCGGGAGGTTGACTACGAGCAGTACTTC.

Note on this clone: The sample carries other DNA sequences with the same CDR3. The genes are TRBV28 and TRBJ2-2; 7 bases align to TRBD2. Per germline, CDR1 MDHEN and CDR2 SYDVKM. CDR3 size: 14 residues. V lost 3 bases, J lost 6 bases, and 4 bases stayed unmatched. Here the CDR3 reads CASSFLRGAGELFF. CDR3 nucleotide sequence: TGTGCCAGCAGTTTCCTCCGGGGGGCCGGGGAGCTGTTTTTT.

The chain joins TRBV7-9 to TRBJ2-1; D may be TRBD1 (5 bases). CDR3 length equals 14 residues. V dropped 5 bases and J dropped 2 bases, with 10 bases sitting between them. Per the germline V gene, CDR1 is SEHNR and CDR2 is FQNEAQ (reference sequence). CDR3 sequence (DNA): TGTGCCAGCAGCCCCGGACACACCTACAATGAGCAGTTCTTC. This encodes CASSPGHTYNEQFF. The complete variable domain, with remaining parts taken from reference TRBV7-9 and TRBJ2-1, reads DTGVSQNPRHKITKRGQNVTFRCDPISEHNRLYWYRQTLGQGPEFLTYFQNEAQLEKSRLLSDRFSAERPKGSFSTLEIQRTEQGDSAMYLCASSPGHTYNEQFFGPGTRLTVL.

This chain connects TRBV11-3 to TRBJ2-2, with D unclear. The CDR3 runs to 12 residues. V dropped 4 bases and J dropped 6 bases, with 6 bases sitting between them. CDR1 is SGHNT and CDR2 is YENEEA in the germline V gene. The CDR3 region has the DNA TGTGCCAGCAGCTCAGTCGCCGGGGAGCTGTTTTTT. Translation gives CASSSVAGELFF.

The table lists this clone with a count of one. This chain links TRBV9 with TRBJ2-2; unclear D gene. Trimming removed 1 base at V and 4 bases at J, with 20 bases between. The CDR3 length is 18 residues. CDR1 is SGDLS, CDR2 YYNGEE, per germline. The DNA for the CDR3 is TGTGCCAGCAGCGTAAATGGACCCATCCTTGGGGTCACCGGGGAGCTGTTTTTT. Protein sequence: CASSVNGPILGVTGELFF. Full variable domain (missing parts from reference TRBV9 and TRBJ2-2): DSGVTQTPKHLITATGQRVTLRCSPRSGDLSVYWYQQSLDQGLQFLIQYYNGEERAKGNILERFSAQQFPDLHSELNLSSLELGDSALYFCASSVNGPILGVTGELFFGEGSRLTVL.

This chain links TRBV4-3 with TRBJ1-2; D is possibly TRBD1 (6 bases). Germline CDR1 reads LGHNA; CDR2 reads YSLEER. This CDR3 contains 13 residues. Trimming removed 4 bases from V and 11 bases from J, with 17 bases in between. CDR3: CASSPGTSQGYTF. The CDR3 DNA reads TGCGCCAGCAGCCCCGGGACATCCCAGGGATACACCTTC.

V usage is TRBV27 and J usage is TRBJ2-7; TRBD1 matches at 7 bases. The V and J ends lost 2 bases and 2 bases, in that order; junction bases with no gene match: 9. The CDR3 sequence is 16 residues long. Germline V gene data show CDR1 as MNHEY and CDR2 as SMNVEV (reference sequence). The CDR3 DNA reads as TGTGCCAGCAGTTTACGTCTAACCGGGACAGCCTACGAGCAGTACTTC. Its protein product is CASSLRLTGTAYEQYF.

The rearrangement links TRBV7-9 to TRBJ2-7; D is uncertain. This CDR3 is built from 15 residues. Germline loops: CDR1 SEHNR, CDR2 FQNEAQ (reference sequence). V lost 3 bases and J 2 bases, leaving 14 bases between the germline ends. The CDR3 sequence: CASSFRGNPTYEQYF. The DNA of the CDR3 is TGTGCCAGCAGCTTTAGAGGAAACCCTACCTACGAGCAGTACTTC.

The chain joins TRBV19 to TRBJ2-6; D unclear. The germline V gene has CDR1 LNHDA and CDR2 SQIVND (reference sequence). V gave up 3 bases and J gave up 4 bases, with 7 bases separating them. This CDR3 has 14 amino acids. The CDR3 here is CASSMIRGANVLTF. The CDR3 region has the DNA TGTGCCAGTAGTATGATTCGCGGGGCCAACGTCCTGACTTTC.

The J gene is TRBJ2-2, the V gene TRBV13; maybe TRBD1 (5 bases). Germline V gene sequence: CDR1 PRHDT, CDR2 FYEKMQ (reference sequence). This CDR3 is 15 amino acids long. Trimming stripped 6 bases from V and 1 base from J, with 12 bases between. CDR3: CASSQRTQNTGELFF. In nucleotides, the CDR3 is TGTGCCAGCAGTCAGAGGACACAGAACACCGGGGAGCTGTTTTTT.

The rearrangement links TRBV7-4 to TRBJ1-2, with D perhaps TRBD1 (6 bases). V dropped 4 bases and J dropped 3 bases, with 21 bases sitting between them. Germline V gives CDR1 SGHVT, CDR2 SQSDAQ. This CDR3 comprises 17 residues. The CDR3 DNA sequence: TGTGCCAGCAGCTCCCGGGACAAAACATCCCGTGACTATGGCTACACCTTC. This codes for CASSSRDKTSRDYGYTF. Together with reference TRBV7-4 and TRBJ1-2, the CDR3 gives the full variable domain: GAGVSQSPRYKVAKRGRDVALRCDSISGHVTLYWYRQTLGQGSEVLTYSQSDAQRDKSGRPSGRFSAERPERSVSTLKIQRTEQGDSAVYLCASSSRDKTSRDYGYTFGSGTRLTVV.

This clone showed up just once. The rearrangement joins TRBV1 to TRBJ1-3; the table's D call, TRBD1, was not checked against the DNA. TRBV1 corresponds to a pseudogene. The length of the CDR3 is 18 residues. CDR3 sequence: CTSSHYLARTGGGNTIYF. Here the CDR3 DNA reads TGCACCAGCAGCCATTACCTGGCCCGGACAGGAGGAGGAAACACCATATATTTT.

The V call is TRBV4-3, the J call TRBJ1-2; maybe TRBD1 (5 bases). The germline V gene has CDR1 LGHNA and CDR2 YSLEER. V lost 3 bases, J lost 2 bases, and 13 bases lay in between. The CDR3 is 15 residues long. The CDR3 sequence is CASSQGLRSNYGYTF. The DNA for the CDR3 is TGCGCCAGCAGCCAGGGGCTACGGAGCAACTATGGCTACACCTTC.

This rearrangement joins TRBV4-1 to TRBJ2-3, with 7 bases that match TRBD2. CDR3 length: 14 residues. The germline V gene encodes CDR1 MGHRA and CDR2 YSYEKL. V gave up 0 bases and J gave up 6 bases; unmatched junction bases: 3. The chain's CDR3 is CASSQEPSGDTQYF. The CDR3 region has the DNA TGCGCCAGCAGCCAAGAACCTAGCGGCGATACGCAGTATTTT.

The rearrangement joins TRBV27 to TRBJ1-2, with D unresolved. Germline V lookup: CDR1 MNHEY, CDR2 SMNVEV (reference sequence). V dropped 5 bases and J dropped 4 bases, with 20 bases sitting between them. The CDR3 runs 16 residues. The CDR3 region has the DNA TGTGCCAGCAGTCCCTTGTCGAGGGCCCTGCTCTATGGCTACACCTTC. Translating it yields CASSPLSRALLYGYTF.

The V gene is TRBV9, the J gene TRBJ2-2; a weak D match, TRBD2 (5 bases). This CDR3 contains 16 residues. Germline V gene data show CDR1 as SGDLS and CDR2 as YYNGEE. The ends were cut back, 1 base at V and 0 bases at J, with 10 bases in the middle. CDR3 nucleotide sequence: TGTGCCAGCAGCGTATATGGCGGGTCGAACACCGGGGAGCTGTTTTTT. The encoded protein is CASSVYGGSNTGELFF.